This T cell receptor beta chain was found in a study of CD8 T cells in ankylosing spondylitis (dated by TCRdb to the late 2010s). With regard to the full study: The study set out to find disease-linked TCR variants by profiling T cell receptor beta repertoires in ankylosing spondylitis patients and healthy donors. The full study cohort comprised around 25 ankylosing spondylitis patients and over a hundred healthy donors. Samples of peripheral blood were taken, and for ankylosing spondylitis patients, synovial fluid was collected as well.

General findings and caveats noted by the study authors: The disease-linked clones had a CD8+ phenotype and were found at relatively low frequencies in peripheral blood. Blood from ankylosing spondylitis patients appeared to be characterized by a TCR beta motif made up of fewer than ten highly homologous amino acid variants. The disease-linked clones were reported as significantly enriched in matched synovial fluid samples from ankylosing spondylitis patients. Some motif variants were previously reported in synovial fluid and blood of reactive arthritis patients, suggesting common disease-initiation mechanisms.

Instrument used: Illumina HiSeq 2500. Quantitative 5'-RACE with molecular barcodes was the method used to prepare the TCR beta libraries. Under the source paper's analysis protocol: Disease-linked TCR variants were identified with a new computational method built on a probabilistic model of VDJ rearrangement. Using fastp at Q25 and MiXCR, TCRdb reprocessed the public reads and kept productive beta chains. One record per CDR3 amino acid sequence lists the most common genes and DNA. TCRdb, not the original authors, processed these V and J calls. Across this sample there are around 90,000 distinct CDR3 sequences, with approximately 30% seen only once. The biggest ten clones account for roughly three fifths of the sample. V is reduced by 3 bases and J by 6 bases, leaving a spacing of 9 bases between them. Including cysteine and phenylalanine, the CDR3 has 12 amino acids. The retained sequence is limited to the CDR3, 36 bases, with the frame set at the first base. Per the germline V gene, SGHRS is the CDR1 and YFSETQ is the CDR2.

Of note for this clonotype: Its antigen specificity is not known. No base quality values were provided; no much bigger clone lies one nucleotide off.

This sequence originates from a male donor with ankylosing spondylitis or in good health (not recorded which). The rearranged segments are TRBV5-1 and TRBJ1-1, with a tentative D gene TRBD1 over 5 matching bases. The sample was blood, either unsorted or a sorted T cell fraction (not recorded which). For the CDR3, the sequence is CASSSTGPEAFF. The base sequence is TGCGCCAGCAGCTCAACGGGACCTGAAGCTTTCTTT.